These 17 T cell receptor beta chains were all obtained from the same sample, sequenced in a study of cytomegalovirus exposure and HLA in healthy donors. Primers for the PCR totalled 60 Vbeta and 13 Jbeta. Assay: immunoSEQ multiplex PCR; the TCRdb copy retains only in-frame clones and omits some. The data contain about 160,000 clones, 80% to 90% of them seen just once; the ten biggest clones take up roughly 7.5%. The sequenced sample consisted of PBMCs. The receptors were sampled from a woman aged 25 to 39 in good health and CMV-seropositive.

The chain couples TRBV25-1 to TRBJ1-2; tentatively, D is TRBD1 (5 bases). Germline V gene sequence: CDR1 MGHDK, CDR2 SYGVNS. This CDR3 has 13 residues. The ends were cut back, 6 bases at V and 4 bases at J, with 12 bases in the middle. CDR3 nucleotides: TGTGCCAGCAGGTTTCAGGGCGGCTATGGCTACACCTTC. This sequence encodes CASRFQGGYGYTF.

V usage is TRBV2 and J usage is TRBJ2-5; 7 positions match TRBD2. The CDR3 runs 18 residues. Trimming took 6 bases from V and 0 from J; bases not matched to a gene: 16. Germline lookup yields CDR1 SNHLY and CDR2 FYNNEI. DNA of the CDR3: TGTGCCAGCAGCCACCCTCGTGGGGGGGGACTGTACCAAGAGACCCAGTACTTC. It codes for CASSHPRGGGLYQETQYF. The complete variable domain, with remaining parts taken from reference TRBV2 and TRBJ2-5, reads EPEVTQTPSHQVTQMGQEVILRCVPISNHLYFYWYRQILGQKVEFLVSFYNNEISEKSEIFDDQFSVERPDGSNFTLKIRSTKLEDSAMYFCASSHPRGGGLYQETQYFGPGTRLLVL.

This clone was seen more than once but under ten times. This chain uses TRBV6-6 with TRBJ1-3; 9 bases fit TRBD1. Germline CDR1 MNHNY, CDR2 SVGAGI (reference sequence). V was clipped by 5 bases and J by 8 bases; unmatched bases: 4. This CDR3 spans 13 amino acids. The CDR3 loop is CASSPRQGDTIYF. Here the CDR3 DNA reads TGTGCCAGCAGTCCTCGACAGGGGGACACCATATATTTT.

The chain recombines TRBV29-1 with TRBJ2-5, with 8 bases that match TRBD2. Trimming removed 3 bases from V and 5 bases from J; junction bases left unmatched: 2. In germline, CDR1 is SQVTM, CDR2 ANQGSEA. CDR3 size: 12 residues. This CDR3 is CSVESGGETQYF. The DNA for the CDR3 is TGCAGCGTTGAGAGCGGGGGCGAGACCCAGTACTTC.

The chain is built from TRBV6-1 and TRBJ2-1; TRBD1 might be the D (5 bases). The length of the CDR3 is 13 residues. CDR1 and CDR2 from the germline V gene are MNHNS and SASEGT. V was pared by 4 bases and J by 6 bases, with 10 bases between. CDR3 coding DNA: TGTGCCAGCAGTGTTCCAGGGCGCAATGAGCAGTTCTTC. This gives the protein CASSVPGRNEQFF.

The genes are TRBV28 and TRBJ2-2; D is perhaps TRBD1 (5 bases). The CDR3 sequence is 13 residues long. Germline loops: CDR1 MDHEN, CDR2 SYDVKM. V shed 5 bases and J shed 12 bases, with 16 bases lying between them. CDR3 amino acids: CASSTRQFGKLFF. The CDR3 region has the DNA TGTGCCAGCAGTACCCGACAGTTCGGCAAGCTGTTTTTT. Variable domain in full (rest from reference TRBV28 and TRBJ2-2): DVKVTQSSRYLVKRTGEKVFLECVQDMDHENMFWYRQDPGLGLRLIYFSYDVKMKEKGDIPEGYSVSREKKERFSLILESASTNQTSMYLCASSTRQFGKLFFGEGSRLTVL.

The chain uses TRBV7-2 and TRBJ1-6; a possible D gene is TRBD1 (5 bases). This CDR3 has 15 residues. V was trimmed by 4 bases and J by 14 bases, leaving 21 bases between them. CDR1 is SGHTA, CDR2 FQGNSA, per germline. The CDR3 nucleotides are TGTGCCAGCAGCTCCCACAGGTACCGGCCTCTCACCCTCCACTTT. This encodes CASSSHRYRPLTLHF. Full variable domain (missing parts from reference TRBV7-2 and TRBJ1-6): GAGVSQSPSNKVTEKGKDVELRCDPISGHTALYWYRQSLGQGLEFLIYFQGNSAPDKSGLPSDRFSAERTGGSVSTLTIQRTQQEDSAVYLCASSSHRYRPLTLHFGNGTRLTVT.

Here the CDR3 reads CASSPGQVYGYTF. CDR3 in DNA: TGTGCCAGCAGCCCGGGACAGGTTTATGGCTACACCTTC. V usage is TRBV7-8 and J usage is TRBJ1-2; TRBD1 matches at 8 bases. The CDR3 extends over 13 amino acids. V lost 5 bases to trimming and J lost 5 bases; unmatched junction nucleotides: 4. Germline CDR1 is SGHVS and CDR2 is FQNEAQ.

CDR3 coding DNA: TGTGCCAGCAGTTTTGCAGGGAACACTGAAGCTTTCTTT. Amino acid sequence: CASSFAGNTEAFF. The chain links TRBV7-9 to TRBJ1-1, with D unclear. Between the trimmed V and J ends, which lost 6 bases and 1 base, there was a span of 9 bases. Germline loops: CDR1 SEHNR, CDR2 FQNEAQ (reference sequence). CDR3 length: 13 amino acids. Full variable domain (rest looked up from reference TRBV7-9 and TRBJ1-1): DTGVSQNPRHKITKRGQNVTFRCDPISEHNRLYWYRQTLGQGPEFLTYFQNEAQLEKSRLLSDRFSAERPKGSFSTLEIQRTEQGDSAMYLCASSFAGNTEAFFGQGTRLTVV.

This rearrangement joins TRBV9 to TRBJ2-2, with 9 bases matching TRBD1. The V segment lost 4 bases and the J segment 6 bases; nucleotides outside the gene matches: 7. Germline V CDR1 and CDR2: SGDLS, YYNGEE. The CDR3 covers 15 residues. CDR3 sequence reads: CASSLGGQGSGELFF. In DNA, the CDR3 is TGTGCCAGCAGCTTAGGGGGACAGGGCTCCGGGGAGCTGTTTTTT.

This clone appeared a single time. The chain has TRBV6-4 and TRBJ2-1, with D possibly being TRBD2 (5 bases). Germline V gene data show CDR1 as MRHNA and CDR2 as SNTAGT. The CDR3 covers 13 residues. The germline V and J ends were trimmed by 3 bases and 5 bases, with 8 bases remaining between them. CDR3 protein: CASSEEVHNEQFF. CDR3 nucleotides: TGTGCCAGCAGTGAGGAGGTCCACAATGAGCAGTTCTTC.

DNA of the CDR3: TGTGCCAGCAGTTTATCGCTCGGGGGGACAGGGACGTACGAGCAGTACTTC. Translation gives CASSLSLGGTGTYEQYF. The chain recombines TRBV27 with TRBJ2-7; 9 bases align to TRBD1. CDR1 is MNHEY, CDR2 SMNVEV, per germline (reference sequence). The CDR3 contains 17 residues. V lost 0 bases to trimming and J lost 4 bases; unmatched junction nucleotides: 10.

V and J are TRBV7-3 and TRBJ1-6; D is ambiguous. This CDR3 is built from 13 residues. Germline CDR1 and CDR2: SGHTA and FQGTGA. Deletions cut 2 bases from V and 8 bases from J, with 7 bases between. The CDR3 coding sequence is TGTGCCAGCAGCTTATCCCCGGATTCACCCCTCCACTTT. This translates into CASSLSPDSPLHF.

This chain connects TRBV5-4 to TRBJ2-6, with 8 bases identical to TRBD1. This CDR3 is built from 16 residues. Germline assignment: CDR1 SGHNT and CDR2 YYREEE (reference sequence). Losses at the gene ends were 7 bases for V and 1 base for J; bases not matched to a gene: 7. This CDR3 reads CASLFGQGSGANVLTF. CDR3 sequence (DNA): TGTGCCAGCCTATTCGGACAGGGATCTGGGGCCAACGTCCTGACTTTC.

This chain uses TRBV2 with TRBJ1-1; TRBD1 might be the D (6 bases). The V gene lost 5 bases and the J gene lost 4 bases, with 11 bases spanning the gap. Germline CDR1 reads SNHLY; CDR2 reads FYNNEI. The CDR3 is 13 amino acids. CDR3 amino acids: CASSRQETTEAFF. The CDR3 region has the DNA TGTGCCAGCAGTCGACAGGAAACCACTGAAGCTTTCTTT.

This clone was counted once. The gene calls are TRBV4-3 and TRBJ1-3; D is possibly TRBD1 (6 bases). V was pared by 5 bases and J by 3 bases, with 17 bases between. Germline-derived CDR1 and CDR2 are LGHNA and YSLEER. This CDR3 has 16 residues. The CDR3 DNA is TGCGCCAGCAGCTTCGACAGGAGGTTCTTTGGAAACACCATATATTTT. Translated, it gives CASSFDRRFFGNTIYF.

The CDR3 sequence: CASIRQGYTGELFF. DNA for the CDR3: TGTGCCAGCATACGACAGGGGTACACCGGGGAGCTGTTTTTT. This chain connects TRBV2 to TRBJ2-2, with 8 bases identical to TRBD1. J lost 3 bases, V lost 7 bases, and 4 bases had no gene match. This CDR3 has 14 amino acids. Germline loops: CDR1 SNHLY, CDR2 FYNNEI.